Given below is one T cell receptor beta chain in context. In the source study's methods: Amplification of reference gene primers provided the estimated nucleated cell counts. Profiling relied on immunoSEQ multiplex PCR, and the TCRdb table lists in-frame clones only, not all of them. V and J calls and clone size are those listed in that table; D and trimming were worked out from the DNA. The sample contains roughly 220,000 clones, 85% of which appear only once. Trimming removed 1 base from V and 7 bases from J, with 14 bases in between. Germline V gives CDR1 SEHNR, CDR2 FQNEAQ (reference sequence). The CDR3 contains 16 residues. This sample stems from a study of blood T cell repertoires in COVID-19. For the study at large: From the United States, Italy and Spain came samples of acute and convalescent COVID-19. PBMCs, B-cell-depleted T cells, or T cells provided the cDNA or gDNA that made up the material.

J is TRBJ1-6 and V is TRBV7-9; D is possibly TRBD1 (5 bases). This receptor was taken from a man in his fifties who had recovered from COVID-19. The sequenced sample consisted of peripheral blood. As DNA, the CDR3 is TGTGCCAGCAGCTTAGGGTTGGGGGGTAACAATTCACCCCTCCACTTT. Translating gives CASSLGLGGNNSPLHF.